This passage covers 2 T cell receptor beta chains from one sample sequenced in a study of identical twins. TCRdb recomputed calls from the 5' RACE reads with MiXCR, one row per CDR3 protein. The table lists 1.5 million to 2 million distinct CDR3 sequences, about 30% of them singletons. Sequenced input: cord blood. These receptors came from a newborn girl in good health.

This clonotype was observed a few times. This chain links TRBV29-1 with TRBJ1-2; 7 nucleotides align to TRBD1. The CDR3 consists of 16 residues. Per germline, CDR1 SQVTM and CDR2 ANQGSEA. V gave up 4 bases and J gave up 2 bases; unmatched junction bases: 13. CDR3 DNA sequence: TGCAGCGTTGTCCTCGGGACAGCAAACTTAAACTATGGCTACACCTTC. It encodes CSVVLGTANLNYGYTF. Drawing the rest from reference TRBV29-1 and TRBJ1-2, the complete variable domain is SAVISQKPSRDICQRGTSLTIQCQVDSQVTMMFWYRQQPGQSLTLIATANQGSEATYESGFVIDKFPISRPNLTFSTLTVSNMSPEDSSIYLCSVVLGTANLNYGYTFGSGTRLTVV.

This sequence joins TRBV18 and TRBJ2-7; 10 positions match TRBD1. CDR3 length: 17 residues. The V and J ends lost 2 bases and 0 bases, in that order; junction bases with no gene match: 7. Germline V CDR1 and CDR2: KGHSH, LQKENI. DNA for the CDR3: TGTGCCAGCTCACCATCAGTGGGACAGGGGCCCTCCTACGAGCAGTACTTC. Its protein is CASSPSVGQGPSYEQYF.